Listed below are T cell receptor beta chains from one sample, sequenced in a study of T cell responses to AZD1222 COVID-19 vaccine. Sequenced by immunoSEQ multiplex PCR; TCRdb stores in-frame clones only, minus some. The table has 150,000 to 180,000 clones, 90% seen once; the top ten hold approximately 20%. Sequencing used peripheral blood, obtained on day 0 of AZD1222 vaccination. The source of these receptors is an adult in good health. CDR3s include the opening cysteine and the closing phenylalanine or tryptophan. A D gene is named only where the DNA matches it firmly. Clone size appears in some rows only: once, few, many, or a class for an expanded clone.

d_gene	j_gene	v_gene	abundance	CDR3aa	CDR3nt
.	TRBJ2-5	TRBV9	.	CASSVVDSRETQYF	TGTGCCAGCAGCGTAGTGGACAGTCGAGAGACCCAGTACTTC
.	TRBJ1-2	TRBV6-2/TRBV6-3	.	CASSYGGTRLGGYTF	TGTGCCAGCAGTTACGGAGGGACCAGGCTTGGGGGCTACACCTTC
.	TRBJ1-6	TRBV4-3	.	CASSQEGKVSPLHF	TGCGCCAGCAGCCAAGAGGGGAAGGTTTCACCCCTCCACTTT
.	TRBJ1-2	TRBV30	.	CALGQGKRRF	TGTGCTCTCGGGCAGGGAAAGCGGCGATTC
.	TRBJ2-7	TRBV6-5	.	CASSLQGYEQYF	TGTGCCAGCAGTTTACAGGGCTACGAGCAGTACTTC
.	TRBJ2-1	TRBV4-1	.	CASSQDYGNEQFF	TGCGCCAGCAGCCAAGATTACGGCAATGAGCAGTTCTTC
.	TRBJ1-2	TRBV18	.	CASSPEDSQYYGYTF	TGTGCCAGCTCACCAGAGGACAGCCAGTACTATGGCTACACCTTC
TRBD1	TRBJ1-1	TRBV10-1	.	CASSPRGDRVAEAFF	TGCGCCAGCAGCCCTAGGGGGGACAGGGTCGCTGAAGCTTTCTTT
TRBD1	TRBJ1-2	TRBV19	.	CASSATGDWDGYTF	TGTGCCAGTAGTGCTACAGGGGATTGGGATGGCTACACCTTC
.	TRBJ1-5	TRBV7-3	.	CASSLFPGQPQHF	TGTGCCAGCAGCTTGTTCCCTGGACAGCCCCAGCATTTT
.	TRBJ1-6	TRBV27	.	CASSPRGVGSSPLHF	TGTGCCAGCAGCCCCCGGGGGGTGGGCAGTTCACCCCTCCACTTT
TRBD2	TRBJ2-1	TRBV28	.	CASHSGTIVYEQFF	TGTGCCAGTCACTCCGGGACTATAGTCTATGAGCAGTTCTTC
.	TRBJ2-5	TRBV2	once	CASSEIQLQETQYF	TGTGCCAGCAGTGAAATACAACTTCAAGAGACCCAGTACTTC
TRBD1	TRBJ1-4	TRBV18	.	CASSPTRQGADEKLFF	TGTGCCAGCTCACCTACGCGACAGGGGGCTGACGAAAAACTGTTTTTT
.	TRBJ1-2	TRBV28	.	CASSFSGHMGGYYGYTF	TGTGCCAGCAGTTTTTCCGGCCACATGGGCGGTTATTATGGCTACACCTTC
.	TRBJ2-5	TRBV5-5	.	CASSLEGGGETQYF	TGTGCCAGCAGCTTGGAGGGCGGCGGAGAGACCCAGTACTTC
.	TRBJ1-2	TRBV5-1	.	CASSLDGRGGYGYTF	TGCGCCAGCAGCTTGGATGGAAGAGGGGGCTATGGCTACACCTTC
.	TRBJ2-7	TRBV6-5	.	CASLAAGPIHEQYF	TGTGCCAGCCTCGCGGCAGGGCCCATCCACGAGCAGTACTTC
TRBD1	TRBJ1-1	TRBV3-1/TRBV3-2	.	CASSPRHRGNTEAFF	TGTGCCAGCAGCCCCAGACACAGGGGGAACACTGAAGCTTTCTTT
TRBD1	TRBJ2-5	TRBV9	.	CASSADPRGRWETQYF	TGTGCCAGCAGCGCCGACCCCAGGGGGCGCTGGGAGACCCAGTACTTC
TRBD1	TRBJ1-1	TRBV7-2	.	CASSPGLGQGAEAFF	TGTGCCAGCAGCCCCGGACTGGGACAGGGGGCTGAAGCTTTCTTT
.	TRBJ1-5	TRBV19	.	CASRGIDRFNQPQHF	TGTGCCAGTAGAGGAATAGACAGATTTAATCAGCCCCAGCATTTT
TRBD2	TRBJ2-3	TRBV6-5	.	CASSKIAGGADTQYF	TGTGCCAGCAGTAAAATAGCGGGAGGGGCAGATACGCAGTATTTT
TRBD1	TRBJ2-5	TRBV4-1	few	CASSSRQGQETQYF	TGCGCCAGCAGCTCACGACAGGGTCAAGAGACCCAGTACTTC
.	TRBJ1-3	TRBV4-1	.	CASMRGGSGNTIYF	TGCGCCAGCATGAGGGGGGGCTCTGGAAACACCATATATTTT
TRBD1	TRBJ1-3	TRBV6-2/TRBV6-3	once	CASSPPGGGNTIYF	TGTGCCAGCAGTCCGCCAGGGGGAGGAAACACCATATATTTT
.	TRBJ2-2	TRBV5-1	.	CASSLLGSVVNTGELFF	TGCGCCAGCAGCTTGCTTGGGAGTGTGGTTAACACCGGGGAGCTGTTTTTT
TRBD1	TRBJ2-7	TRBV5-3	.	CARSQDRGHEQYF	TGTGCCAGAAGCCAGGACAGGGGCCACGAGCAGTACTTC
.	TRBJ2-1	TRBV4-1	once	CASSQGWPGLYNEQFF	TGCGCCAGCAGCCAAGGTTGGCCGGGCCTCTACAATGAGCAGTTCTTC
.	TRBJ1-2	TRBV28	once	CASSPANYGYTF	TGTGCCAGCAGTCCAGCTAACTATGGCTACACCTTC
.	TRBJ1-3	TRBV4-3	.	CASSQDPAAAGNTIYF	TGCGCCAGCAGCCAAGATCCCGCTGCCGCTGGAAACACCATATATTTT